This T cell receptor (beta chain) was observed in a study of T cells in women clearing cervical HPV infection. At the level of the study: For cases, blood was sampled a median approximately 150 days after lesion detection, interquartile range 90 to 200 days. HLA type stays a possible confounder, typing being limited. Overall study results and limits: Controls had more TRBV6-7 (approximately 0.15%) than cases (around 0.11%). A classifier using richness and V gene abundances reached an AUC of nearly 0.85.

In regard to this clone: Its specificity is not known. Read data end 3 residues before the CDR3 end; the end is taken from the germline J gene.

Using immunoSEQ multiplex PCR, the repertoire was profiled, and TCRdb retains in-frame clones only, with some absent. The table for this sample gives some 30,000 clones. Germline V lookup: CDR1 MNHEY, CDR2 SVGEGT. CDR3 length: 11 amino acids. V lost 7 bases and J 5 bases, leaving 9 bases between the germline ends. This chain uses TRBV6-2 or TRBV6-3 with TRBJ2-7; a weak D match, TRBD2 (5 bases). The specimen sequenced was blood buffy coat. The origin of this receptor is a woman aged 18-70 years with a cervical HPV16 infection that either progressed to CIN3+ or cleared (not recorded which). The sequenced CDR3 bases are TGTGCCAGCACAAATAGCGACGAG. As protein: CASTNSDE. The whole CDR3 reads CASTNSDEQYF.